The 28 T cell receptor beta chains below all came from one sample that was sequenced in a study of T cell responses to AZD1222 COVID-19 vaccine. Assay used: immunoSEQ multiplex PCR; TCRdb lists only in-frame clones, some missing. This table holds about 140,000 clones, around 92% found once. Sample: peripheral blood, taken 28 days after the second AZD1222 dose. The receptors stem from an adult who received the AZD1222 COVID-19 vaccine.

This clone was detected a few times. The chain carries TRBV6-1 and TRBJ1-5, with D perhaps TRBD1 (5 bases). Germline V gives CDR1 MNHNS, CDR2 SASEGT. The CDR3 has 13 amino acids. V lost 3 bases and J 7 bases, leaving 10 bases between the germline ends. The CDR3 nucleotides read TGTGCCAGCAGTGAGGGGGGACGCCAGCCCCAGCATTTT. Amino acids: CASSEGGRQPQHF.

Only a few counts were recorded for this clone. The CDR3 region is CASSVGQGYGYTF. For the CDR3, the DNA is TGTGCCAGCAGCGTAGGTCAGGGCTATGGCTACACCTTC. The chain is built from TRBV9 and TRBJ1-2, with D possibly TRBD1 on 5 matching bases. CDR3 size: 13 residues. Trimming removed 0 bases at V and 4 bases at J, with 7 bases between. CDR1 and CDR2 (germline): SGDLS, YYNGEE.

V usage is TRBV6-2 or TRBV6-3 and J usage is TRBJ2-5; 9 nucleotides align to TRBD2. The CDR3 is made up of 17 amino acids. Trimming cost V 4 bases and J 1 base; bases outside gene matches: 10. Germline V CDR1 and CDR2: MNHEY, SVGEGT. The CDR3 here is CASSLIRLAGTQETQYF. DNA for the CDR3: TGTGCCAGCAGTTTAATTAGGCTAGCGGGAACCCAAGAGACCCAGTACTTC.

Notes on this clone: Other DNA sequences within the sample encode an identical CDR3. The V and J genes are TRBV5-1 and TRBJ1-4, with TRBD1 identical over 8 bases. The J segment lost 0 bases and the V segment lost 4 bases, leaving 5 bases of the junction unmatched. The CDR3 is 16 residues long. CDR1 and CDR2 (germline): SGHRS, YFSETQ. CDR3 sequence: CASSPGQVATNEKLFF. The CDR3 DNA follows: TGCGCCAGCAGCCCGGGACAGGTCGCAACTAATGAAAAACTGTTTTTT.

The gene calls are TRBV19 and TRBJ1-6, with D possibly being TRBD1 (6 bases). Per the germline V gene, CDR1 is LNHDA and CDR2 is SQIVND (reference sequence). With 7 bases removed from V and 9 bases from J, the gap between germline ends came to 13 bases. The CDR3 length is 13 residues. The CDR3 bases are TGTGCCAGTATCGGGGGCGCGGGTTCACCCCTCCACTTT. Translating gives CASIGGAGSPLHF.

The chain has TRBV28 and TRBJ2-3; no definite D call. Germline V gives CDR1 MDHEN, CDR2 SYDVKM. The CDR3 covers 15 residues. Between the trimmed V and J ends, which lost 2 bases and 0 bases, there was a span of 9 bases. CDR3: CASSLQRESTDTQYF. CDR3 sequence (DNA): TGTGCCAGCAGTTTACAGCGAGAAAGCACAGATACGCAGTATTTT.

The chain links TRBV2 to TRBJ2-7, with 7 bases matching TRBD1. V lost 3 bases to trimming and J lost 5 bases; unmatched junction nucleotides: 7. From germline, CDR1 is SNHLY and CDR2 FYNNEI. The CDR3 length is 14 residues. The CDR3 reads CASSDNRGVDEQYF. CDR3 nucleotides: TGTGCCAGCAGTGACAACAGGGGAGTGGACGAGCAGTACTTC.

This clone has a single count. This rearrangement joins TRBV7-2 to TRBJ2-1; unclear D gene. V lost 1 base to trimming and J lost 12 bases, with 13 bases between them. Germline V gene sequence: CDR1 SGHTA, CDR2 FQGNSA. This CDR3 contains 13 residues. The DNA for the CDR3 is TGTGCCAGCAGCTTAGACCGGTGGAAAGCGCAGTTCTTC. This codes for CASSLDRWKAQFF.

V and J are TRBV4-2 and TRBJ2-1; D is possibly TRBD2 (5 bases). The CDR3 has 12 residues. Germline CDR1 reads LGHNA; CDR2 reads YNFKEQ. The V end lost 1 base, the J end lost 9 bases, and 7 bases lay between the germline ends. The CDR3 region has the DNA TGTGCCAGCAGCCAAGGTGGAGGTGAGCAGTTCTTC. This codes for CASSQGGGEQFF.

CDR3 DNA sequence: TGTGCCAGCAGCTTAGGCCGGACAGGGGCCGGATACGAGCAGTACTTC. Translation gives CASSLGRTGAGYEQYF. This sequence joins TRBV11-2 and TRBJ2-7; 9 nucleotides agree with TRBD1. Germline values: CDR1 SGHAT, CDR2 FQNNGV. V shed 1 base, J shed 4 bases, and the junction held 8 bases outside the gene matches. The CDR3 is 16 residues long.

The J gene is TRBJ2-3, the V gene TRBV27; 8 bases agree with TRBD2. From germline, CDR1 is MNHEY and CDR2 SMNVEV (reference sequence). The CDR3 loop spans 16 amino acids. Losses at the gene ends were 5 bases for V and 0 bases for J; bases not matched to a gene: 7. CDR3 DNA: TGTGCCAGCAGTCCCACACTAGCGGTGAGCACAGATACGCAGTATTTT. Its protein product is CASSPTLAVSTDTQYF.

This chain joins TRBV27 and TRBJ2-7, with D hard to call. Between the trimmed V and J ends, which lost 2 bases and 5 bases, there was a span of 10 bases. This CDR3 has 13 amino acids. Germline loops: CDR1 MNHEY, CDR2 SMNVEV (reference sequence). In DNA, the CDR3 is TGTGCCAGCAGTTTAGCCGGGCTGCACGAGCAGTACTTC. Residues: CASSLAGLHEQYF.

This chain's CDR3 is CASSIGRSTDTQYF. In DNA form, the CDR3 reads TGTGCCAGTAGTATCGGGAGGAGCACAGATACGCAGTATTTT. This sequence joins TRBV19 and TRBJ2-3; 7 positions agree with TRBD2. The germline V gene encodes CDR1 LNHDA and CDR2 SQIVND (reference sequence). The CDR3 contains 14 residues. J gave up 0 bases and V 3 bases, and 0 bases lay outside the gene matches.

The chain carries TRBV18 and TRBJ2-1; 7 bases are a match to TRBD1. In germline, CDR1 is KGHSH, CDR2 LQKENI. This CDR3 contains 16 residues. V shed 3 bases and J 6 bases; nucleotides not matched to a gene: 11. CDR3 amino acids: CASSPFTGDLVNEQFF. DNA of the CDR3: TGTGCCAGCTCACCTTTTACAGGGGATTTGGTCAATGAGCAGTTCTTC.

The rearrangement uses TRBV9 and TRBJ2-2; TRBD1 matches 10 bases. V trimming: 0 bases; J trimming: 3 bases; junction bases outside the gene matches: 5. The germline V gene encodes CDR1 SGDLS and CDR2 YYNGEE. The CDR3 contains 17 residues. Here the CDR3 reads CASSVAGQGKDTGELFF. The CDR3 region has the DNA TGTGCCAGCAGCGTAGCGGGACAGGGGAAGGACACCGGGGAGCTGTTTTTT.

This chain connects TRBV7-2 to TRBJ1-5; 7 bases align to TRBD1. CDR1 and CDR2 from the germline V gene are SGHTA and FQGNSA. The CDR3 runs 16 residues. Trimming cost V 1 base and J 0 bases; bases outside gene matches: 3. In DNA, the CDR3 is TGTGCCAGCAGCTTAGTCGGGACAGATAGCAATCAGCCCCAGCATTTT. Translating it yields CASSLVGTDSNQPQHF.

The chain links TRBV7-2 to TRBJ2-1; 12 bases fit TRBD2. CDR1 SGHTA and CDR2 FQGNSA come from the germline V gene. This CDR3 comprises 16 residues. The V and J ends lost 7 bases and 5 bases, in that order; junction bases with no gene match: 9. The chain's CDR3 is CASIVTSGRRDNEQFF. The CDR3 bases are TGTGCCAGCATCGTGACTAGCGGGAGAAGGGACAATGAGCAGTTCTTC.

This sequence joins TRBV4-3 and TRBJ2-1, with D uncertain. Trimming pared 0 bases from V and 10 bases from J, leaving 10 bases between. The CDR3 is made up of 13 amino acids. CDR1 is LGHNA and CDR2 is YSLEER in the germline V gene. CDR3 residues: CASSQDSLLEQFF. The CDR3 DNA follows: TGCGCCAGCAGCCAAGATTCGCTACTAGAGCAGTTCTTC.

The V call is TRBV28, the J call TRBJ1-1, with D maybe TRBD1 (5 bases). Germline values: CDR1 MDHEN, CDR2 SYDVKM. V was clipped by 7 bases and J by 1 base, with 13 bases between them. The CDR3 covers 14 residues. CDR3 DNA sequence: TGTGCCAGCACCCCGGGACGGGAGAACACTGAAGCTTTCTTT. Translated, it gives CASTPGRENTEAFF.

This sequence joins TRBV5-1 and TRBJ1-5, with D possibly TRBD1 on 6 matching bases. Looked up from germline, CDR1 is SGHRS and CDR2 is YFSETQ. This CDR3 is 15 amino acids long. The V end lost 0 bases, the J end lost 2 bases, and 9 bases lay between the germline ends. The CDR3 DNA is TGCGCCAGCAGCTTGGAGGGGGAGGGCAATCAGCCCCAGCATTTT. This encodes CASSLEGEGNQPQHF.

The table lists this clone with a count of one. The chain recombines TRBV11-3 with TRBJ1-3; D is unclear. CDR1 is SGHNT and CDR2 is YENEEA in the germline V gene. V was shortened by 3 bases and J by 0 bases, with 3 bases between the two germline ends. The CDR3 sequence is 13 residues long. CDR3 loop: CASSFDSGNTIYF. The DNA of the CDR3 is TGTGCCAGCAGCTTTGACTCTGGAAACACCATATATTTT.

V gene TRBV7-3 combines with J gene TRBJ2-1, with 14 bases aligning to TRBD2. J gave up 7 bases and V 3 bases, and 5 bases lay outside the gene matches. The CDR3 is made up of 16 amino acids. CDR1 and CDR2 from the germline V gene are SGHTA and FQGTGA. CDR3 sequence: CASSFSGLAGVNEQFF. The CDR3 DNA reads TGTGCCAGCAGCTTCTCGGGACTAGCGGGAGTAAATGAGCAGTTCTTC. Together with reference TRBV7-3 and TRBJ2-1, the CDR3 gives the full variable domain: GAGVSQTPSNKVTEKGKYVELRCDPISGHTALYWYRQSLGQGPEFLIYFQGTGAADDSGLPNDRFFAVRPEGSVSTLKIQRTERGDSAVYLCASSFSGLAGVNEQFFGPGTRLTVL.

The sample holds one count of this clone. V is TRBV28 and J is TRBJ1-2, with D maybe TRBD1 (5 bases). Per germline, CDR1 MDHEN and CDR2 SYDVKM. The germline V and J ends were trimmed by 6 bases and 1 base, with 12 bases remaining between them. The CDR3 extends over 14 amino acids. The CDR3 reads CASSRPQGNYGYTF. The CDR3 nucleotides read TGTGCCAGCAGCAGACCTCAGGGTAACTATGGCTACACCTTC.

This clone showed up just once. This CDR3 is CASAKYQETQYF. CDR3 bases: TGTGCCAGCGCAAAGTACCAAGAGACCCAGTACTTC. The chain combines TRBV11-2 with TRBJ2-5; D unclear. The CDR3 loop spans 12 amino acids. CDR1 and CDR2 from the germline V gene are SGHAT and FQNNGV. V lost 8 bases and J lost 0, with 7 bases in between.

This sequence joins TRBV6-5 and TRBJ1-3; no clear D. CDR1 is MNHEY, CDR2 SVGAGI, per germline. This CDR3 region has 12 residues. Trimming left V 6 bases short and J 8 bases short, with 11 bases between. CDR3 in DNA: TGTGCCAGCAGAGGACGGGGTGACACCATATATTTT. It codes for CASRGRGDTIYF.

The V and J genes are TRBV4-2 and TRBJ1-2; D is perhaps TRBD1 (5 bases). CDR1 and CDR2 from the germline V gene are LGHNA and YNFKEQ. The CDR3 runs to 18 residues. V shed 0 bases and J shed 0 bases, with 17 bases lying between them. CDR3 sequence reads: CASSQEGAGPGSNYGYTF. CDR3 bases: TGTGCCAGCAGCCAAGAAGGGGCAGGCCCAGGCTCTAACTATGGCTACACCTTC.

The chain couples TRBV3-1 (or the pseudogene TRBV3-2) to TRBJ2-5, with D possibly called TRBD1 or TRBD2 (5 bases each). The ends were cut back, 4 bases at V and 5 bases at J, with 17 bases in the middle. Looked up from germline, CDR1 is LGHDT and CDR2 is YNNKEL (reference sequence). CDR3 size: 15 residues. The CDR3 nucleotides are TGTGCCAGCAGCCCGGTTTTGGGGGTAGGGGAGACCCAGTACTTC. It specifies CASSPVLGVGETQYF.

This chain connects TRBV28 to TRBJ1-4, with D tentatively TRBD1 (5 bases). CDR3 size: 14 residues. V was cut by 2 bases and J by 7 bases, with 11 bases left in between. CDR1 and CDR2 from the germline V gene are MDHEN and SYDVKM. The chain's CDR3 is CASSLQGFSEKLFF. The CDR3 coding sequence is TGTGCCAGCAGTTTACAGGGATTTTCTGAAAAACTGTTTTTT. The variable domain in full, completed from reference TRBV28 and TRBJ1-4, reads DVKVTQSSRYLVKRTGEKVFLECVQDMDHENMFWYRQDPGLGLRLIYFSYDVKMKEKGDIPEGYSVSREKKERFSLILESASTNQTSMYLCASSLQGFSEKLFFGSGTQLSVL.